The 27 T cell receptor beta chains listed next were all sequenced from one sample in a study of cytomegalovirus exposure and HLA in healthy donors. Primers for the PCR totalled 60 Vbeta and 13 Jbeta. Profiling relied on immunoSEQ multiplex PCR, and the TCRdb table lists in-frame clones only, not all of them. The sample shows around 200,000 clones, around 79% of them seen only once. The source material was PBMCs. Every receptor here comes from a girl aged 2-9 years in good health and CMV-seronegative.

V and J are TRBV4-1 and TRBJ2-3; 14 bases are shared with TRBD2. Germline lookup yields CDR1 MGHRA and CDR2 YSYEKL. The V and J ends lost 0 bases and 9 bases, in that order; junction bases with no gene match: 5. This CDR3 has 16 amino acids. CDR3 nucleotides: TGCGCCAGCAGCCAAGATTTCGGGACTAGCGGGGGCACGCAGTATTTT. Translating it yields CASSQDFGTSGGTQYF.

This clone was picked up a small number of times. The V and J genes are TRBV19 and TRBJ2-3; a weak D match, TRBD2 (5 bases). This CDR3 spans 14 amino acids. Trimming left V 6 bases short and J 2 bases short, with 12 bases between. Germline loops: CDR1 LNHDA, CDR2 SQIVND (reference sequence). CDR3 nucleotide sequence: TGTGCCAGTAGGTCTGGCGGGTCCACAGATACGCAGTATTTT. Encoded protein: CASRSGGSTDTQYF.

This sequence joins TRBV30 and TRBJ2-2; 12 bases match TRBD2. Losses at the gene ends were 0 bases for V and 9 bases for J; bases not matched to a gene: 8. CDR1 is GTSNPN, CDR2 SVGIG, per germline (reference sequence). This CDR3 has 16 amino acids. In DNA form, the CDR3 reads TGTGCCTGGAGTGTAAGACTAGCGGGAGAGGCCCGGGAGCTGTTTTTT. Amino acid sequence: CAWSVRLAGEARELFF.

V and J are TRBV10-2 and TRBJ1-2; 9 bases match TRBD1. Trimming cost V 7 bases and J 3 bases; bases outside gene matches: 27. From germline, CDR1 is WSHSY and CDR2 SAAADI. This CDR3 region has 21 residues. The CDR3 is CASNPAHLEPGQGSLYYGYTF. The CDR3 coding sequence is TGCGCCAGCAATCCTGCCCACCTAGAACCGGGACAGGGAAGCCTGTACTATGGCTACACCTTC.

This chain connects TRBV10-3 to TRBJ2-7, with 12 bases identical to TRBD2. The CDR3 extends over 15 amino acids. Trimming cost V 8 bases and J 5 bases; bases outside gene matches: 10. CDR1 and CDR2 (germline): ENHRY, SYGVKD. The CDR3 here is CAIRPSGRAGDEQYF. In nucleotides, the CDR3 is TGTGCCATCCGGCCTAGCGGGAGGGCCGGGGACGAGCAGTACTTC.

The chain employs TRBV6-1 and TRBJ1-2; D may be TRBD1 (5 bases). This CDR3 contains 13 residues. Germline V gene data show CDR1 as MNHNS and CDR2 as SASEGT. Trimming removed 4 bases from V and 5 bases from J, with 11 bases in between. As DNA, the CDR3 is TGTGCCAGCAGTGGGGCAGGACAATATGGCTACACCTTC. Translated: CASSGAGQYGYTF.

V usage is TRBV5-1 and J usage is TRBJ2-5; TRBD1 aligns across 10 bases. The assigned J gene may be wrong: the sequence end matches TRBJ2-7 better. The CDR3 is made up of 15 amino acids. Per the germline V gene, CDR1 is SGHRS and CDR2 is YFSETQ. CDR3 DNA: TGCGCCAGCAGCTTTCTACCGGGACAGGGGTACGAGCAGTACTTC. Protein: CASSFLPGQGYEQYF.

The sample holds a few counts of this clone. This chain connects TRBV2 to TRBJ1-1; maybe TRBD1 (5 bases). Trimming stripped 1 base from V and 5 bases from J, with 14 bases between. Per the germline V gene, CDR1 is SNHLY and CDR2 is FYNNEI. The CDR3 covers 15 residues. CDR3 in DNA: TGTGCCAGCAGTGAAGAAGGGGCTGTCGGTACTGAAGCTTTCTTT. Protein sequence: CASSEEGAVGTEAFF.

The CDR3 protein is CASSLVGSGPLLTDTQYF. CDR3 coding DNA: TGTGCCAGCAGCTTGGTTGGATCAGGGCCTCTTCTTACAGATACGCAGTATTTT. The J gene is TRBJ2-3, the V gene TRBV5-6, with a possible D match to TRBD1 (5 bases). The CDR3 covers 18 residues. Trimming took off 0 bases at V and 3 bases at J, with 20 bases between the two ends. Germline V gene data show CDR1 as SGHDT and CDR2 as YYEEEE.

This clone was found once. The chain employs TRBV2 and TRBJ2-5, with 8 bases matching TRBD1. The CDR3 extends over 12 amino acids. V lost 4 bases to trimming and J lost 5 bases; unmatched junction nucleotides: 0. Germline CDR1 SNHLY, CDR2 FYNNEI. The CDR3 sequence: CASSGQGETQYF. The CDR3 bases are TGTGCCAGCAGTGGACAGGGGGAGACCCAGTACTTC.

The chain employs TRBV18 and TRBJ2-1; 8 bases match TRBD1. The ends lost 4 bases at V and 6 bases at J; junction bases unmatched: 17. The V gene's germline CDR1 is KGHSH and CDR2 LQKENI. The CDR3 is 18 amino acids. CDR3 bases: TGTGCCAGCTCACAAACGTACCAGGGACAGGTGGTTTCCAATGAGCAGTTCTTC. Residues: CASSQTYQGQVVSNEQFF.

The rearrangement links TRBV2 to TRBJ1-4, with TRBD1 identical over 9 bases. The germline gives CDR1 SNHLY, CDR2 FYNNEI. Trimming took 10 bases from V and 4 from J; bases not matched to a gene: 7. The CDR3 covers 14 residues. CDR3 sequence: CAKEQGAGNEKLFF. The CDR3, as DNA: TGTGCCAAAGAACAGGGGGCGGGTAATGAAAAACTGTTTTTT. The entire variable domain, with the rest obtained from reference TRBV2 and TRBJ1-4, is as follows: EPEVTQTPSHQVTQMGQEVILRCVPISNHLYFYWYRQILGQKVEFLVSFYNNEISEKSEIFDDQFSVERPDGSNFTLKIRSTKLEDSAMYFCAKEQGAGNEKLFFGSGTQLSVL.

The CDR3 reads CASSARDYTEAFF. The CDR3 coding sequence is TGTGCCAGCTCAGCCAGGGATTACACTGAAGCTTTCTTT. This chain links TRBV18 with TRBJ1-1; D might be TRBD1 (5 bases). Germline values: CDR1 KGHSH, CDR2 LQKENI. V was clipped by 5 bases and J by 3 bases, with 10 bases between them. The CDR3 totals 13 residues.

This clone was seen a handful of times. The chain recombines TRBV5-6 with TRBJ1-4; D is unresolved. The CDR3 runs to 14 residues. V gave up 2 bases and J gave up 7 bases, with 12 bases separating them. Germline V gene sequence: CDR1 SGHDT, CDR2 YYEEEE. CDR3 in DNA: TGTGCCAGCAGCTTATACCGCGCCTTTGAAAAACTGTTTTTT. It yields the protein CASSLYRAFEKLFF.

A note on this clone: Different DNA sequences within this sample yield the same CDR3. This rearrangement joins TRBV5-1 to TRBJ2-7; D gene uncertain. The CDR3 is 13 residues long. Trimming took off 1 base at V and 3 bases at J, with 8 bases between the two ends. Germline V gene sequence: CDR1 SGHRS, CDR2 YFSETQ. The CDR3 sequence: CASSLSASYEQYF. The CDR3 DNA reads TGCGCCAGCAGCTTGTCCGCCAGCTACGAGCAGTACTTC.

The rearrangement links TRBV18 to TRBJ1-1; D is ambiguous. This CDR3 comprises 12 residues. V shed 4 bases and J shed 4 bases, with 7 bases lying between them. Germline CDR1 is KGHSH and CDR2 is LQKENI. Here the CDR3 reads CASSLSLTEAFF. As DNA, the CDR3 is TGTGCCAGCTCACTTTCCCTCACTGAAGCTTTCTTT.

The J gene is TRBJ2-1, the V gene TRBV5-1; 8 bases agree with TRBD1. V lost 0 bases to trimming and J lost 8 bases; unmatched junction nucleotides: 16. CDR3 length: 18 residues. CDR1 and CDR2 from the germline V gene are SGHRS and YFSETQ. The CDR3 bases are TGCGCCAGCAGCTTGGGCTGGGGACAGGCCAGGGGGAAGGATGAGCAGTTCTTC. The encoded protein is CASSLGWGQARGKDEQFF.

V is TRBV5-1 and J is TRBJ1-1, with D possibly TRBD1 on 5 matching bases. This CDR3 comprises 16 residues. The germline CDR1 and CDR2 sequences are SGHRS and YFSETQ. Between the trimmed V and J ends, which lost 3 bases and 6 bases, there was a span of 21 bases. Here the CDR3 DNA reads TGCGCCAGCAGCTACAGACAGTCCCTCCAATACGCTGAAGCTTTCTTT. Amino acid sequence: CASSYRQSLQYAEAFF. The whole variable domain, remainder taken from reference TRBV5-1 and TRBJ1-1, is KAGVTQTPRYLIKTRGQQVTLSCSPISGHRSVSWYQQTPGQGLQFLFEYFSETQRNKGNFPGRFSGRQFSNSRSEMNVSTLELGDSALYLCASSYRQSLQYAEAFFGQGTRLTVV.

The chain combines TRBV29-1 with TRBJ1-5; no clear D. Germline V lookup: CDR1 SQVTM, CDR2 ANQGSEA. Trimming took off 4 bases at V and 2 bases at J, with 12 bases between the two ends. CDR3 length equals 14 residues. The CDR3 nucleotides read TGCAGCGTTGTTGAGCCGGTGGGCAATCAGCCCCAGCATTTT. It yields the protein CSVVEPVGNQPQHF.

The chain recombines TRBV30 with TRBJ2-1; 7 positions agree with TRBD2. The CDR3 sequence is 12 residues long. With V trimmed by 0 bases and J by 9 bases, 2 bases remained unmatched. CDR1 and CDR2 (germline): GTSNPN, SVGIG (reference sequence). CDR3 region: CAWSVGGSEQFF. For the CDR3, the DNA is TGTGCCTGGAGTGTGGGAGGGTCTGAGCAGTTCTTC.

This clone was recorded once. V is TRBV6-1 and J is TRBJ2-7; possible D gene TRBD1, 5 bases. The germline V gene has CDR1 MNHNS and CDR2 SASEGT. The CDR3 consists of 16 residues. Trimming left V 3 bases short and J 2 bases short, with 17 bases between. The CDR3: CASSERWTLGPYEQYF. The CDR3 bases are TGTGCCAGCAGTGAGAGATGGACACTCGGGCCCTACGAGCAGTACTTC.

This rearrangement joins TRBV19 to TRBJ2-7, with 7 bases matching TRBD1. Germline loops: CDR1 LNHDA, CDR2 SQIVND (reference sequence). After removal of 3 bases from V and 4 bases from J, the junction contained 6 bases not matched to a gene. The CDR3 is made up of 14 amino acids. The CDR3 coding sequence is TGTGCCAGTAGTATGGGGCAGGGGGAATACGAGCAGTACTTC. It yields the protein CASSMGQGEYEQYF.

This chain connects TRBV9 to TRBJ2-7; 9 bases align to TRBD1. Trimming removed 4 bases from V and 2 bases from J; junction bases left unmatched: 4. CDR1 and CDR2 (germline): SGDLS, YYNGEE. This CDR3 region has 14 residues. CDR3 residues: CASSSRTGAYEQYF. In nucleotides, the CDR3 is TGTGCCAGCAGCTCTCGGACAGGGGCCTACGAGCAGTACTTC.

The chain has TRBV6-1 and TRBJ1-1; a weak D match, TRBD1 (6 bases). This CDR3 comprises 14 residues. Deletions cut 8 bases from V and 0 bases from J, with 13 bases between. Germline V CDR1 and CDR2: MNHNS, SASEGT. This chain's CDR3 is CASHFGGLNTEAFF. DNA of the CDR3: TGTGCCAGCCATTTCGGGGGGCTGAACACTGAAGCTTTCTTT.

DNA for the CDR3: TGTGCCAGCAGGCTGACAGGGACTAGCAATCAGCCCCAGCATTTT. Protein sequence: CASRLTGTSNQPQHF. J is TRBJ1-5 and V is TRBV6-5; 7 bases align to TRBD1. The CDR3 contains 15 residues. Unmatched junction bases numbered 5, after V lost 6 bases and J lost 0 bases. Germline values: CDR1 MNHEY, CDR2 SVGAGI.

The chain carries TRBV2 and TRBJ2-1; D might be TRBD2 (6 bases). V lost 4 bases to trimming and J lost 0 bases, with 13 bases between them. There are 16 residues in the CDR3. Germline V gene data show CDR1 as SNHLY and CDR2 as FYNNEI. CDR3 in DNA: TGTGCCAGCAGTGTTAGGCGGGGTAGCTCCTACAATGAGCAGTTCTTC. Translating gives CASSVRRGSSYNEQFF.

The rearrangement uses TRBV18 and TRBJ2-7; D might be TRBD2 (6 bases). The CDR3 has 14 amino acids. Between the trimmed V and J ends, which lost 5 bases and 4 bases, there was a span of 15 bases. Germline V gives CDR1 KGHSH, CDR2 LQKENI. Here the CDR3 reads CASSSGGSAYEQYF. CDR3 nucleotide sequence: TGTGCCAGCTCAAGCGGAGGGAGCGCTTACGAGCAGTACTTC.